These 9 T cell receptor beta chains came from one sample sequenced in a study of blood T cell repertoires in COVID-19. Sequencing was performed with immunoSEQ multiplex PCR; in TCRdb, only in-frame clones are kept and a portion is missing. The sample contains 150,000 to 200,000 clones, about 88% of which appear only once. Sequencing was carried out using peripheral blood. These receptors were obtained from a man between 18 and 29 years old who had recovered from COVID-19.

Note on this clone: A junction end diverges from the germline sequence, so it may reflect a read error. This chain links TRBV3-1 (or the pseudogene TRBV3-2) with TRBJ2-7; D remains ambiguous. The CDR3 is made up of 12 amino acids. Germline values: CDR1 LGHDT, CDR2 YNNKEL (reference sequence). The CDR3 reads CASSPSSGWPDF. In nucleotides, the CDR3 is TGTGCCAGCAGCCCATCATCCGGGTGGCCGGACTTC.

The genes are TRBV6-2 or TRBV6-3 and TRBJ2-2, with 8 positions matching TRBD1. V shed 4 bases and J 7 bases; nucleotides not matched to a gene: 8. This CDR3 has 15 residues. Germline V gene sequence: CDR1 MNHEY, CDR2 SVGEGT. The CDR3 bases are TGTGCCAGCAGTTCCATCTGGACAGGGCACGGGGAGCTGTTTTTT. Protein sequence: CASSSIWTGHGELFF.

The chain combines TRBV3-1 (or the pseudogene TRBV3-2) with TRBJ2-5, with 10 bases fitting TRBD2. Looked up from germline, CDR1 is LGHDT and CDR2 is YNNKEL (reference sequence). The length of the CDR3 is 14 residues. With 2 bases clipped from V and 3 bases from J, the junction kept 0 bases outside the gene matches. CDR3: CASSQLAGEETQYF. The CDR3 DNA sequence: TGTGCCAGCAGCCAACTAGCGGGGGAAGAGACCCAGTACTTC.

The rearrangement links TRBV5-1 to TRBJ1-1; possibly TRBD1 for D (6 bases). The CDR3 contains 14 residues. The V end lost 4 bases, the J end lost 0 bases, and 10 bases lay between the germline ends. Per the germline V gene, CDR1 is SGHRS and CDR2 is YFSETQ. The CDR3 DNA reads TGCGCCAGCAGCGTGGGACACCTGAACACTGAAGCTTTCTTT. Amino acid sequence: CASSVGHLNTEAFF.

The chain combines TRBV10-3 with TRBJ1-5; 8 bases line up with TRBD1. This CDR3 contains 14 residues. Looked up from germline, CDR1 is ENHRY and CDR2 is SYGVKD. V lost 6 bases and J lost 2; bases outside the gene matches: 3. CDR3 coding DNA: TGTGCCATCAGCCCGGGACAGGGCAATCAGCCCCAGCATTTT. Amino acids: CAISPGQGNQPQHF.

The chain links TRBV6-2 or TRBV6-3 to TRBJ1-3, with D perhaps matching TRBD1 (5 bases). CDR3 length equals 16 residues. V lost 5 bases and J lost 0, with 14 bases in between. Germline CDR1 MNHEY, CDR2 SVGEGT. This CDR3 reads CASSRLRGNSGNTIYF. The CDR3 DNA follows: TGTGCCAGCAGTCGGCTGCGGGGGAACTCTGGAAACACCATATATTTT.

Points on this clone: A much larger clone lies a single base off, so this may be a read error. Within the sample, other DNA sequences also encode this same CDR3. The chain couples TRBV5-1 to TRBJ1-1; perhaps TRBD1 as D (5 bases). The V and J ends lost 2 bases and 1 base respectively, with 6 bases between them. The CDR3 runs to 13 residues. CDR1 SGHRS and CDR2 YFSETQ come from the germline V gene. The CDR3 spells CASSLDRNTEAFF. The CDR3 DNA sequence: TGCGCCAGCAGCTTAGACAGGAACACTGAAGCTTTCTTT.

This clone has just a few counts. The chain combines TRBV7-8 with TRBJ1-4; no definite D call. The CDR3 extends over 16 amino acids. Looked up from germline, CDR1 is SGHVS and CDR2 is FQNEAQ. V shed 0 bases and J shed 7 bases, with 15 bases lying between them. The CDR3 nucleotides read TGTGCCAGCAGCTTAGCGCTCAATGGGCAGAGTGAAAAACTGTTTTTT. It translates to CASSLALNGQSEKLFF.

The rearrangement joins TRBV4-1 to TRBJ1-1; possibly TRBD1 for D (5 bases). CDR3 length equals 16 residues. Germline V gene data show CDR1 as MGHRA and CDR2 as YSYEKL. The germline V and J ends were trimmed by 3 bases and 5 bases, with 19 bases remaining between them. The CDR3 coding sequence is TGCGCCAGCAGCCAGGCGCTCCCAGGGTTGGGGACTGAAGCTTTCTTT. Amino acids: CASSQALPGLGTEAFF.